These T cell receptor beta chains were read from a single sample in a study of early T cells in non-severe SARS-CoV-2 infection. TCRdb redid the calling of the 5' RACE reads with MiXCR, one entry per CDR3 protein. The table includes tens of thousands of distinct CDR3 sequences, almost 6% detected once. The sequenced material came from whole blood. Receptor source: an adult who was a healthcare worker with PCR-confirmed SARS-CoV-2 infection or an uninfected control (not recorded which). Both conserved end residues are part of each CDR3. A D gene is named only where the DNA matches it firmly. Rows give clone size only sometimes, using once, few, many, or a class for an expanded clone.

j_gene: TRBJ1-3
v_gene: TRBV9
d_gene: .
abundance: many
CDR3nt: TGTGCCAGCAGCGTAGGGGTAGTGGGGAGCTCTGGAAACACCATATATTTT
CDR3aa: CASSVGVVGSSGNTIYF

j_gene: TRBJ1-3
v_gene: TRBV7-2
d_gene: TRBD1
abundance: many
CDR3nt: TGTGCCAGCAGCGGAAGACAGGGGAGCTCTGGAAACACCATATATTTT
CDR3aa: CASSGRQGSSGNTIYF

j_gene: TRBJ2-1
v_gene: TRBV5-6
d_gene: .
abundance: few
CDR3nt: TGTGCCAGCAGCTTGGCCGGTGGAGTAACCTACAATGAGCAGTTCTTC
CDR3aa: CASSLAGGVTYNEQFF

j_gene: TRBJ2-3
v_gene: TRBV5-1
d_gene: .
abundance: few
CDR3nt: TGCGCCAGCAGCCAAATAGGGGATACGCAGTATTTT
CDR3aa: CASSQIGDTQYF

j_gene: TRBJ1-6
v_gene: TRBV5-4
d_gene: .
abundance: many
CDR3nt: TGTGCCAGCAGCTTCGGGGACAAGACTACTTGGAATTCACCCCTCCACTTT
CDR3aa: CASSFGDKTTWNSPLHF

j_gene: TRBJ1-6
v_gene: TRBV30
d_gene: TRBD1
abundance: many
CDR3nt: TGTGCCTGGAAAATGGGACAGGGGGATAATTCACCCCTCCACTTT
CDR3aa: CAWKMGQGDNSPLHF

j_gene: TRBJ1-1
v_gene: TRBV7-7
d_gene: .
abundance: .
CDR3nt: TGTGCTAGCAGCCGAGACACCTACACTGAAGCTTTCTTT
CDR3aa: CASSRDTYTEAFF

j_gene: TRBJ2-2
v_gene: TRBV2
d_gene: .
abundance: few
CDR3nt: TGTGCCAGCAAGAGACTGACCGGGGAGCTGTTTTTT
CDR3aa: CASKRLTGELFF

j_gene: TRBJ1-3
v_gene: TRBV10-3
d_gene: .
abundance: many
CDR3nt: TGTGCCATCAGTAGTTCCAGCTCTGGAAACACCATATATTTT
CDR3aa: CAISSSSSGNTIYF

j_gene: TRBJ2-7
v_gene: TRBV7-9
d_gene: TRBD1
abundance: many
CDR3nt: TGTGCCAGCAGCTCTGGGGCAGGGGGCTCCTACGAGCAGTACTTC
CDR3aa: CASSSGAGGSYEQYF

j_gene: TRBJ1-2
v_gene: TRBV29-1
d_gene: .
abundance: few
CDR3nt: TGCAGCGTTGAAGTGAGGCATGGCTACACCTTC
CDR3aa: CSVEVRHGYTF

j_gene: TRBJ2-2
v_gene: TRBV20-1
d_gene: .
abundance: many
CDR3nt: TGCAGTGCCCCAGTACGCGCTACCGGGGAGCTGTTTTTT
CDR3aa: CSAPVRATGELFF

j_gene: TRBJ2-7
v_gene: TRBV7-8
d_gene: .
abundance: many
CDR3nt: TGTGCCAGCAGCCTCAGGGAACCGCCCTACGAGCAGTACTTC
CDR3aa: CASSLREPPYEQYF

j_gene: TRBJ1-6
v_gene: TRBV6-1
d_gene: .
abundance: many
CDR3nt: TGTGCCAGCAAGCCAGGAGCTTCACCCCTCCATTTT
CDR3aa: CASKPGASPLHF

j_gene: TRBJ1-2
v_gene: TRBV4-2
d_gene: .
abundance: many
CDR3nt: TGTGCCAGCAGCCGGACAGTAGGTGGGGACTATGGCTACACCTTC
CDR3aa: CASSRTVGGDYGYTF

j_gene: TRBJ1-2
v_gene: TRBV12-3/TRBV12-4
d_gene: .
abundance: .
CDR3nt: TGTGCCAGCACCCTCGGACCTATTTATGGCTACACCTTC
CDR3aa: CASTLGPIYGYTF

j_gene: TRBJ1-1
v_gene: TRBV12-3/TRBV12-4
d_gene: TRBD1
abundance: many
CDR3nt: TGTGCCAGCAGTCCCCAAAGACAGGGGACGAACACTGAAGCTTTCTTT
CDR3aa: CASSPQRQGTNTEAFF

j_gene: TRBJ2-7
v_gene: TRBV27
d_gene: .
abundance: many
CDR3nt: TGTGCCAGCAGTAGTCCAGGGAGTGTCTCCTACGAGCAGTACTTC
CDR3aa: CASSSPGSVSYEQYF

j_gene: TRBJ2-3
v_gene: TRBV10-3
d_gene: TRBD2
abundance: many
CDR3nt: TGTGCCATCAGTGAGTCGCTAGCGGGGAGCACAGATACGCAGTATTTT
CDR3aa: CAISESLAGSTDTQYF

j_gene: TRBJ1-5
v_gene: TRBV18
d_gene: TRBD1
abundance: many
CDR3nt: TGTGCCAGCTCACCGCGGGACAGTAGTCAGCCCCAGCATTTT
CDR3aa: CASSPRDSSQPQHF

j_gene: TRBJ2-1
v_gene: TRBV29-1
d_gene: TRBD1
abundance: many
CDR3nt: TGCAGCGTGGACCGGACAGGGGATGAGCAGTTCTTC
CDR3aa: CSVDRTGDEQFF

j_gene: TRBJ2-5
v_gene: TRBV9
d_gene: TRBD2
abundance: many
CDR3nt: TGTGCCAGCAGCGTCCGCTGGGGCGGGAGTGAAGAGACCCAGTACTTC
CDR3aa: CASSVRWGGSEETQYF

j_gene: TRBJ2-5
v_gene: TRBV18
d_gene: .
abundance: many
CDR3nt: TGTGCCAGCTCACGTAAAGAGACCCAGTACTTC
CDR3aa: CASSRKETQYF

j_gene: TRBJ1-2
v_gene: TRBV5-5
d_gene: .
abundance: many
CDR3nt: TGTGCCAGCAGCTTGGCCCCCGGGTATGGCTACACCTTC
CDR3aa: CASSLAPGYGYTF

j_gene: TRBJ1-1
v_gene: TRBV7-6
d_gene: TRBD1
abundance: many
CDR3nt: TGTGCCAGCAGTGCGTACGTCCGACAGGGCATGAACACTGAAGCTTTCTTT
CDR3aa: CASSAYVRQGMNTEAFF

j_gene: TRBJ1-4
v_gene: TRBV9
d_gene: TRBD1
abundance: many
CDR3nt: TGTGCCAGCAGCGTATCCGTGGGACAGGGACATGAAAAACTGTTTTTT
CDR3aa: CASSVSVGQGHEKLFF

j_gene: TRBJ2-7
v_gene: TRBV12-3/TRBV12-4
d_gene: .
abundance: many
CDR3nt: TGTGCCAGCAGTTTTGGGGGCGAGCAGTACTTC
CDR3aa: CASSFGGEQYF

j_gene: TRBJ2-7
v_gene: TRBV10-3
d_gene: .
abundance: many
CDR3nt: TGTGCCATCAGTGAGCGGGGACTCCTTAACGAGCAGTACTTC
CDR3aa: CAISERGLLNEQYF

j_gene: TRBJ2-3
v_gene: TRBV13
d_gene: .
abundance: many
CDR3nt: TGTGCCAGCAGCTTAAGGACGGGGGTAGATACGCAGTATTTT
CDR3aa: CASSLRTGVDTQYF

j_gene: TRBJ2-1
v_gene: TRBV14
d_gene: TRBD2
abundance: many
CDR3nt: TGTGCCAGCAGCCTGGGACTAGCGGGAAAGAATGAGCAGTTCTTC
CDR3aa: CASSLGLAGKNEQFF

j_gene: TRBJ2-1
v_gene: TRBV2
d_gene: .
abundance: many
CDR3nt: TGTGCCAGCAGTCAGCGGGCAGCTAGGGCAGATGAGCAGTTCTTC
CDR3aa: CASSQRAARADEQFF

j_gene: TRBJ2-3
v_gene: TRBV7-9
d_gene: .
abundance: .
CDR3nt: TGTGCCAGCAGCTTAAAGGCGAGCACAGATACGCAGTATTTT
CDR3aa: CASSLKASTDTQYF

j_gene: TRBJ2-6
v_gene: TRBV12-5
d_gene: .
abundance: few
CDR3nt: TGTGCTAGTGGTTTATGGCTCTCGGGGGCCAACGTCCTGACTTTC
CDR3aa: CASGLWLSGANVLTF

j_gene: TRBJ2-7
v_gene: TRBV12-3/TRBV12-4
d_gene: .
abundance: few
CDR3nt: TGTGCCAGCAGTTTAGGTGGGACCGATGGCGTTTACGAGCAGTACTTC
CDR3aa: CASSLGGTDGVYEQYF

j_gene: TRBJ2-7
v_gene: TRBV7-9
d_gene: TRBD2
abundance: many
CDR3nt: TGTGCCAGCAGCGTCTCTAGCGGCGCCCCGTACGAGCAGTACTTC
CDR3aa: CASSVSSGAPYEQYF

j_gene: TRBJ2-3
v_gene: TRBV9
d_gene: TRBD2
abundance: many
CDR3nt: TGTGCCAGCAGCGTAGGTCTAGCGGACTACACAGATACGCAGTATTTT
CDR3aa: CASSVGLADYTDTQYF

j_gene: TRBJ2-2
v_gene: TRBV28
d_gene: .
abundance: many
CDR3nt: TGTGCCAGCAGTCCCCCCCGGCCCGGAGGGGGGGAGCTGTTTTTT
CDR3aa: CASSPPRPGGGELFF

j_gene: TRBJ2-7
v_gene: TRBV29-1
d_gene: TRBD1
abundance: many
CDR3nt: TGCAGCGTTGTATCAGGGACAGGACCCTACGAGCAGTACTTC
CDR3aa: CSVVSGTGPYEQYF